This T cell receptor (beta chain) comes out of a study of T cell responses to AZD1222 COVID-19 vaccine. Study findings and constraints: Reports say nearly half of spike-specific TCRs go after unmutated variant regions. Mostly white British, mostly female donors; authors suggested clonal diversity may be underestimated.

Pooling covered second doses at about 4 or about 12 weeks. Germline V lookup: CDR1 LGHDT, CDR2 YNNKEL (reference sequence). This CDR3 contains 15 residues. Losses at the gene ends were 4 bases for V and 2 bases for J; bases not matched to a gene: 6. Assay used: immunoSEQ multiplex PCR; TCRdb lists only in-frame clones, some missing. Of 90,000 to 100,000 clones in the sample, about 81% are singletons; the top ten hold around 14%. As for this clone: No antigen is known for it.

This material consisted of peripheral blood, taken 28 days after the second AZD1222 dose. This chain joins TRBV3-1 (or the pseudogene TRBV3-2) and TRBJ1-2; TRBD1 matches at 8 bases. This sequence originates from an adult who received the AZD1222 COVID-19 vaccine. The CDR3 loop is CASSRGRQGNYGYTF. DNA for the CDR3: TGTGCCAGCAGCCGGGGGAGACAGGGGAACTATGGCTACACCTTC.